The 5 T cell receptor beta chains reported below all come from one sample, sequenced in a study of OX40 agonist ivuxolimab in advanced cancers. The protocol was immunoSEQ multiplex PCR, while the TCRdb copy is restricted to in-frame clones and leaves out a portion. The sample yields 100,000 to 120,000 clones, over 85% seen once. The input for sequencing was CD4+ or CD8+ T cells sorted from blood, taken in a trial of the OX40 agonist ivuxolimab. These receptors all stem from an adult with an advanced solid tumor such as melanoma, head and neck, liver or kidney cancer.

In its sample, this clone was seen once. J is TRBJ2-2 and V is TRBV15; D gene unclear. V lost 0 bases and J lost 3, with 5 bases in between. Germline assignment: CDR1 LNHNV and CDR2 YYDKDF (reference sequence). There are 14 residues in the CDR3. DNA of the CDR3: TGTGCCACCAGCAGAGATCCGGACACCGGGGAGCTGTTTTTT. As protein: CATSRDPDTGELFF.

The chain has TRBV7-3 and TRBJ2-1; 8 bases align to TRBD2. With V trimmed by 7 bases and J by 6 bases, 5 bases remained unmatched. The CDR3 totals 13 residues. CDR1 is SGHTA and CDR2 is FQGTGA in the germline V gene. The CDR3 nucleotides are TGTGCCAGCACCGGTAGCGGGATCAATGAGCAGTTCTTC. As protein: CASTGSGINEQFF.

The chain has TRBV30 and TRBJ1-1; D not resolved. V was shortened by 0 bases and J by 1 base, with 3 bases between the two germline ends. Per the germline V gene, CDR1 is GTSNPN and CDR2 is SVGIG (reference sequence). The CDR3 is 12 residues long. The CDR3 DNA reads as TGTGCCTGGAGTGTAAGGAACACTGAAGCTTTCTTT. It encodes CAWSVRNTEAFF.

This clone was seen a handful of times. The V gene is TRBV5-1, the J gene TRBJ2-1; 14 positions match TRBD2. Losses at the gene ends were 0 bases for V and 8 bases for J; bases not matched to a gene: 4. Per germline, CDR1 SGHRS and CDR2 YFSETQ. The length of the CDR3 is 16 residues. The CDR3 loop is CASSLDGTSGSDEQFF. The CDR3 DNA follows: TGCGCCAGCAGCTTGGATGGGACTAGCGGGAGTGATGAGCAGTTCTTC. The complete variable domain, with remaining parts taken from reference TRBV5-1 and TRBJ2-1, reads KAGVTQTPRYLIKTRGQQVTLSCSPISGHRSVSWYQQTPGQGLQFLFEYFSETQRNKGNFPGRFSGRQFSNSRSEMNVSTLELGDSALYLCASSLDGTSGSDEQFFGPGTRLTVL.

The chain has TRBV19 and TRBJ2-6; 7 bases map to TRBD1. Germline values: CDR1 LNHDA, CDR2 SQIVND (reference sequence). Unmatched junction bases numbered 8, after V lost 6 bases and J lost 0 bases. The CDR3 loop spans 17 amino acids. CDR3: CASSLDRTLSGANVLTF. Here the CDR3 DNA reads TGTGCCAGTAGCCTGGACAGGACTCTCTCTGGGGCCAACGTCCTGACTTTC.